A single T cell receptor beta chain is shown here with its context. These data originate in a study of blood T cell repertoires in COVID-19. Across the study: Samples of COVID-19 (acute and convalescent) were obtained from the United States, Italy and Spain.

Generated by immunoSEQ multiplex PCR, the TCRdb table keeps only in-frame clones and is missing some. The sample includes about 150,000 clones, roughly nine tenths seen only once; the top ten take 0.45% to 0.65%. The CDR3 length is 16 residues. The V segment lost 5 bases and the J segment 3 bases; nucleotides outside the gene matches: 8. CDR1 is LGHDT and CDR2 is YNNKEL in the germline V gene (reference sequence). The material sequenced was peripheral blood. The receptor was derived from a middle-aged man with acute or convalescent COVID-19. The genes are TRBV3-1 (or the pseudogene TRBV3-2) and TRBJ2-7, with 12 bases lining up with TRBD1. The CDR3 loop reads CASSRDRGLKNYEQYF. DNA for the CDR3: TGTGCCAGCAGCAGGGACAGGGGGCTAAAGAACTACGAGCAGTACTTC.